This T cell receptor beta chain stems from a study of T cells in Graves' hyperthyroidism and ophthalmopathy. About the study: Before any treatment, at initial diagnosis, peripheral blood was collected. Study-wide results and limits: For ophthalmopathy, model prediction preceded onset by a median approximately 6 months. Ophthalmopathy was separated from stable hyperthyroidism by a 13 V-J model.

From germline, CDR1 is PRHDT and CDR2 FYEKMQ (reference sequence). V dropped 1 base and J dropped 7 bases, with 13 bases sitting between them. The CDR3 is 14 residues long. This clonotype was seen more than once but under ten times. Its antigen is not known. Regions amplified from RNA transcripts were the TCR beta CDR3 regions. During a first-round RT-PCR of the TCR CDR3, the HTBI primer set was used. TCRdb re-called the multiplex PCR reads through MiXCR, storing one row per CDR3 protein. The repertoire includes roughly 660,000 distinct CDR3 sequences, 15% to 20% of them detected once, and about 16% sits in the top ten.

Sample: blood. The receptor was isolated from a man aged 45 to 65 with Graves' hyperthyroidism. The chain employs TRBV13 and TRBJ1-2; no definite D call. The CDR3, as DNA: TGTGCCAGCAGCTTAGTGTTACGGGCTGTTGGCTACACCTTC. The encoded protein is CASSLVLRAVGYTF. The whole variable domain, filled in from reference TRBV13 and TRBJ1-2, reads AAGVIQSPRHLIKEKRETATLKCYPIPRHDTVYWYQQGPGQDPQFLISFYEKMQSDKGSIPDRFSAQQFSDYHSELNMSSLELGDSALYFCASSLVLRAVGYTFGSGTRLTVV.